These 20 T cell receptor beta chains came from one sample sequenced in a study of T cells after posttransplantation cyclophosphamide. Measured with immunoSEQ multiplex PCR; TCRdb has only the in-frame clones, and not every one. This table has approximately 29,000 clones, approximately 90% appearing once. The sequenced sample was PBMCs. The receptors derive from a man aged 50-59 years.

This clone was picked up one time. The chain joins TRBV6-6 to TRBJ2-3; D remains unclear. This CDR3 is built from 13 residues. Trimming removed 5 bases from V and 4 bases from J, with 10 bases in between. Per the germline V gene, CDR1 is MNHNY and CDR2 is SVGAGI (reference sequence). The CDR3 reads CASSTERADTQYF. Here the CDR3 DNA reads TGTGCCAGCAGTACAGAACGAGCAGATACGCAGTATTTT.

The chain employs TRBV29-1 and TRBJ2-3; perhaps TRBD1 as D (6 bases). Germline CDR1 and CDR2: SQVTM and ANQGSEA. This CDR3 contains 11 residues. V was clipped by 6 bases and J by 5 bases, with 9 bases between them. CDR3 protein: CSVSRGDTQYF. Written as DNA, the CDR3 is TGCAGCGTCTCCAGGGGAGATACGCAGTATTTT.

The V call is TRBV27, the J call TRBJ2-5; 11 bases fit TRBD2. Per the germline V gene, CDR1 is MNHEY and CDR2 is SMNVEV (reference sequence). V lost 3 bases to trimming and J lost 5 bases; unmatched junction nucleotides: 5. This CDR3 contains 15 residues. The CDR3 DNA follows: TGTGCCAGCAGTTTTCTAGCGGGAGGCCTCGAGACCCAGTACTTC. Translation gives CASSFLAGGLETQYF.

The CDR3 loop is CASTRPGQGLLDQPQHF. The CDR3 DNA is TGTGCCAGCACTCGACCGGGACAGGGATTACTTGATCAGCCCCAGCATTTT. The chain is built from TRBV28 and TRBJ1-5; 9 nucleotides align to TRBD1. CDR1 is MDHEN and CDR2 is SYDVKM in the germline V gene. The CDR3 contains 17 residues. The V segment lost 7 bases and the J segment 5 bases; nucleotides outside the gene matches: 15.

The chain uses TRBV7-3 and TRBJ2-6, with D possibly matching TRBD1 (5 bases). Germline V lookup: CDR1 SGHTA, CDR2 FQGTGA. V lost 5 bases to trimming and J lost 4 bases, with 12 bases between them. The CDR3 covers 15 residues. In nucleotides, the CDR3 is TGTGCCAGCAGCCCACCAGGGTTCGGGGCCAACGTCCTGACTTTC. This gives the protein CASSPPGFGANVLTF.

The V and J genes are TRBV7-3 and TRBJ2-5; 11 positions agree with TRBD1. The junction had 6 bases not matched to a gene; V was cut back by 1 base and J by 5 bases. Germline V lookup: CDR1 SGHTA, CDR2 FQGTGA. The CDR3 extends over 16 amino acids. For the CDR3, the DNA is TGTGCCAGCAGCTTAAGTGGGACAGGGGGAAGGGAGACCCAGTACTTC. It encodes CASSLSGTGGRETQYF.

The chain joins TRBV9 to TRBJ2-2, with TRBD2 as a possible D gene (5 bases). The germline V and J ends were trimmed by 0 bases and 5 bases, with 23 bases remaining between them. This CDR3 region has 19 residues. Per germline, CDR1 SGDLS and CDR2 YYNGEE. The CDR3 coding sequence is TGTGCCAGCAGCGTAGCCCCCTTTCCCCTCTATGGGGAGACCGGGGAGCTGTTTTTT. Translating gives CASSVAPFPLYGETGELFF.

The CDR3 DNA is TGTGCCAGCAGCCAGGGGGACCCATGGGGGGATGAGCAGTTCTTC. It specifies CASSQGDPWGDEQFF. This chain joins TRBV7-9 and TRBJ2-1; a possible D gene is TRBD1 (7 bases). V was shortened by 5 bases and J by 8 bases, with 19 bases between the two germline ends. The CDR3 has 15 residues. Germline V gene lookup returns CDR1 SEHNR and CDR2 FQNEAQ (reference sequence). The variable domain in full, completed from reference TRBV7-9 and TRBJ2-1, reads DTGVSQNPRHKITKRGQNVTFRCDPISEHNRLYWYRQTLGQGPEFLTYFQNEAQLEKSRLLSDRFSAERPKGSFSTLEIQRTEQGDSAMYLCASSQGDPWGDEQFFGPGTRLTVL.

This clone was observed a few times. The J gene is TRBJ2-3, the V gene TRBV19; 7 nucleotides match TRBD2. The ends lost 3 bases at V and 6 bases at J; junction bases unmatched: 3. Germline V CDR1 and CDR2: LNHDA, SQIVND (reference sequence). This CDR3 is 13 amino acids long. The CDR3: CASSMGGTDTQYF. DNA of the CDR3: TGTGCCAGTAGTATGGGAGGGACGGATACGCAGTATTTT.

The chain links TRBV28 to TRBJ2-1; D remains ambiguous. The germline V gene has CDR1 MDHEN and CDR2 SYDVKM. The CDR3 covers 12 residues. V was trimmed by 2 bases and J by 9 bases, leaving 8 bases between them. CDR3 residues: CASSLPLVEQFF. The CDR3 DNA is TGTGCCAGCAGTTTACCCTTAGTTGAGCAGTTCTTC. Variable domain in full (rest from reference TRBV28 and TRBJ2-1): DVKVTQSSRYLVKRTGEKVFLECVQDMDHENMFWYRQDPGLGLRLIYFSYDVKMKEKGDIPEGYSVSREKKERFSLILESASTNQTSMYLCASSLPLVEQFFGPGTRLTVL.

The V and J genes are TRBV11-3 and TRBJ2-7, with TRBD2 matching 7 bases. The germline CDR1 and CDR2 sequences are SGHNT and YENEEA. The CDR3 consists of 16 residues. J gave up 4 bases and V 4 bases, and 13 bases lay outside the gene matches. The CDR3 DNA reads TGTGCCAGCAGCTCAGCCCTCAGCGGGAATCGGTACGAGCAGTACTTC. Translating it yields CASSSALSGNRYEQYF.

The rearrangement uses TRBV5-5 and TRBJ1-5; 8 bases are a match to TRBD1. Germline trimming cut 0 bases from V and 8 bases from J; bases unmatched to any gene: 7. Looked up from germline, CDR1 is SGHKS and CDR2 is YYEKEE (reference sequence). This CDR3 is 15 amino acids long. The CDR3 nucleotides read TGTGCCAGCAGCTTGGGAGGACAGGGTTGGGAGCCCCAGCATTTT. It yields the protein CASSLGGQGWEPQHF.

This clone came up a few times. The rearrangement joins TRBV18 to TRBJ1-1, with D hard to call. The CDR3 consists of 14 residues. Trimming took off 9 bases at V and 2 bases at J, with 16 bases between the two ends. Germline V gene sequence: CDR1 KGHSH, CDR2 LQKENI. Written as DNA, the CDR3 is TGTGCCAGTCGGGGTTTGGGGAGCAACACTGAAGCTTTCTTT. It yields the protein CASRGLGSNTEAFF.

The rearrangement joins TRBV5-6 to TRBJ1-5; 8 bases are a match to TRBD1. The ends lost 4 bases at V and 5 bases at J; junction bases unmatched: 8. The length of the CDR3 is 15 residues. Germline lookup yields CDR1 SGHDT and CDR2 YYEEEE. CDR3 in DNA: TGTGCCAGCAGCAGCTGGACAGGGTTAGATCAGCCCCAGCATTTT. This encodes CASSSWTGLDQPQHF.

CDR3 amino acids: CSVGTGGPNQPQHF. DNA for the CDR3: TGCAGCGTCGGGACAGGGGGCCCAAATCAGCCCCAGCATTTT. The chain has TRBV29-1 and TRBJ1-5; 12 bases agree with TRBD1. The V segment lost 6 bases and the J segment 4 bases; nucleotides outside the gene matches: 4. The CDR3 totals 14 residues. Germline CDR1 is SQVTM and CDR2 is ANQGSEA.

The chain links TRBV7-2 to TRBJ1-6; weak D call: TRBD1 (5 bases). The V gene lost 3 bases and the J gene lost 7 bases, with 13 bases spanning the gap. Germline V gives CDR1 SGHTA, CDR2 FQGNSA. CDR3 length: 15 residues. CDR3 DNA: TGTGCCAGCAGCTTCCGGCCAGGGCGGAATTCACCCCTCCACTTT. It is translated as CASSFRPGRNSPLHF.

On this clone itself: Other DNA sequences in the same sample also yield this CDR3. The V and J genes are TRBV7-2 and TRBJ1-6; the D is unclear. V lost 2 bases and J 1 base, leaving 6 bases between the germline ends. The CDR3 has 15 residues. Germline CDR1 SGHTA, CDR2 FQGNSA. In DNA form, the CDR3 reads TGTGCCAGCAGCTTACCCGGGTCCTATAATTCACCCCTCCACTTT. Translated, it gives CASSLPGSYNSPLHF.

V gene TRBV5-5 combines with J gene TRBJ2-3; no clear D. Germline CDR1 is SGHKS and CDR2 is YYEKEE (reference sequence). CDR3 length: 14 residues. V was clipped by 4 bases and J by 1 base, with 10 bases between them. CDR3 coding DNA: TGTGCCAGCAGCACCCACTTCGGCACAGATACGCAGTATTTT. This encodes CASSTHFGTDTQYF.

The J gene is TRBJ2-1, the V gene TRBV5-1; TRBD1 agrees at 9 bases. Looked up from germline, CDR1 is SGHRS and CDR2 is YFSETQ. The V gene end was trimmed by 7 bases and the J gene end by 8 bases; junction bases not matched to a gene: 13. The CDR3 loop spans 15 amino acids. The CDR3 coding sequence is TGCGCCAGCGCTGGACAGGGGCTGGGGATGGATGAGCAGTTCTTC. It yields the protein CASAGQGLGMDEQFF.

This chain links TRBV27 with TRBJ2-2, with a possible D match to TRBD2 (6 bases). CDR3 length: 18 residues. V dropped 1 base and J dropped 0 bases, with 15 bases sitting between them. Germline CDR1 reads MNHEY; CDR2 reads SMNVEV (reference sequence). The CDR3, as DNA: TGTGCCAGCAGTTTATTCGGGGGAATCCCTCCGAACACCGGGGAGCTGTTTTTT. Protein: CASSLFGGIPPNTGELFF.